This T cell receptor beta chain was sequenced during a study of human T cells and chemical hapten exposure. The overall study: Predominantly women, the patients had alopecia areata, totalis or universalis. It was small differences in pooled library volume that mainly caused per-sample TCR yields to vary.

TCRdb analysed the RACE reads with MiXCR anew, one entry per CDR3 protein. The sample contains 84,000 or so distinct CDR3 sequences, 6.5% to 10% of which appear only once. Indicated time point: pre-sensitization, week 0. The treatment denotes: therapeutic diphenylcyclopropenone sensitization with weekly scalp DPC. Researchers extracted total RNA from unfractionated whole blood. Only a few counts were recorded for this clonotype. The sequences come from whole blood, collected in connection with sensitization to the hapten diphenylcyclopropenone (DPC). This TCR was sampled from a man aged 35 to 55 with alopecia areata. Some clones in this sample may be carry-over from other donors' samples.

The CDR3 bases are TGTGCCAGCAGAGACGAGGGAAACACTGAAGCTTTCTTT. It encodes CASRDEGNTEAFF. The chain links TRBV6-2 or TRBV6-3 to TRBJ1-1; D is unresolved. The V gene's germline CDR1 is MNHEY and CDR2 SVGEGT. V dropped 6 bases and J dropped 2 bases, with 10 bases sitting between them. This CDR3 comprises 13 residues.